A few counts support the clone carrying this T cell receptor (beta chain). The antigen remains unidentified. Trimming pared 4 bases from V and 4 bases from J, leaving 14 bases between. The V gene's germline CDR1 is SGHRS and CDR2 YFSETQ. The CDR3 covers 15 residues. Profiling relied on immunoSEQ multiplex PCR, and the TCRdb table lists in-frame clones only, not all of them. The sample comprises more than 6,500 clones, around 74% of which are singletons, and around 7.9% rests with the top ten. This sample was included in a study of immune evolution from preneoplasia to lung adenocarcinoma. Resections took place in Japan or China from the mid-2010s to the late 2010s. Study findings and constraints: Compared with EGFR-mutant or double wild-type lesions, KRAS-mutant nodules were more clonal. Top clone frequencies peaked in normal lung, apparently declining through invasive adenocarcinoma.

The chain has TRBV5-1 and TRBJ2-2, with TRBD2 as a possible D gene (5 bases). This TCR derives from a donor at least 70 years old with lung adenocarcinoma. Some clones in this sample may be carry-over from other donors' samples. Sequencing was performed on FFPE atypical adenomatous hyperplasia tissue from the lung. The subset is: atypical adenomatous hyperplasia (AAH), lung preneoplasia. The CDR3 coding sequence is TGCGCCAGCAGCCTCACTAGTGTCGTCACCGGGGAGCTGTTTTTT. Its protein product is CASSLTSVVTGELFF. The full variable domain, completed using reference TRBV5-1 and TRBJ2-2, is KAGVTQTPRYLIKTRGQQVTLSCSPISGHRSVSWYQQTPGQGLQFLFEYFSETQRNKGNFPGRFSGRQFSNSRSEMNVSTLELGDSALYLCASSLTSVVTGELFFGEGSRLTVL.